This T cell receptor (beta chain) was sequenced during a study of T-cell memory formation after mild COVID-19. 5'RACE with constant-segment primers yielded barcoded, UMI-tagged TCR alpha and TCR beta cDNA libraries. TCRdb re-called the 5' RACE reads through MiXCR, storing one row per CDR3 protein. The sample consists of roughly 200,000 distinct CDR3 sequences, about a sixth of them appearing once. This clonotype was seen ten or more times. Antigen specificity is unknown. The study's findings and limits: Proof of SARS-CoV-2 specificity was absent for the second-wave clones that crested on day 37. Some clones that responded turned up in pre-infection memory, which suggests that cross-reactive memory joined in. Clones which contracted sat mainly in CM and EM if CD4+, and in EMRA if CD8+.

The CDR3 has 17 amino acids. V lost 1 base to trimming and J lost 7 bases; unmatched junction nucleotides: 15. Germline CDR1 is DFQATT and CDR2 is SNEGSKA (reference sequence). The receptor was derived from an adult woman who had mild COVID-19 (a few samples of this study predate the infection). Cell type and time point are not known. The rearrangement joins TRBV20-1 to TRBJ2-1, with TRBD2 matching 8 bases. Material for sequencing was PBMCs or a T cell subset sorted from them (not recorded which). The CDR3, as DNA: TGCAGTGCTAGAGCCTCCCTTGGGAGCGGGGGAAATAATGAGCAGTTCTTC. Translation gives CSARASLGSGGNNEQFF.